This TCR beta chain was sequenced during a study of T-cell memory formation after mild COVID-19. Study-wide context: The study found TCR clusters largely donor specific.

Constant-segment primers and 5'RACE yielded cDNA libraries for TCR alpha and TCR beta, each carrying sample barcodes and UMIs. TCRdb reanalysed the 5' RACE reads using MiXCR and keeps one entry per CDR3 protein. This table holds fewer than 50,000 distinct CDR3 sequences, 8.5% to 10% found once. V was clipped by 9 bases and J by 8 bases; unmatched bases: 7. Germline CDR1 reads LGHDT; CDR2 reads YNNKEL (reference sequence). The CDR3 is made up of 12 amino acids. Overall study findings and caveats: Within pre-infection memory, some responding clones were found, suggesting cross-reactive memory joined. Nothing showed for sure that second-wave clones peaking on day 37 were SARS-CoV-2 specific.

Turning to this clonotype: Its antigen is as yet unknown.

The receptor's source is an adult woman who had mild COVID-19 (a few samples of this study predate the infection). Cell type and time point are not known. Material for sequencing was PBMCs or a T cell subset sorted from them (not recorded which). The chain is built from TRBV3-1 and TRBJ1-2; 9 bases agree with TRBD1. In DNA, the CDR3 is TGTGCCAGTACGGACAGGGGCACAGGCTACACCTTC. It translates to CASTDRGTGYTF.